The 5 T cell receptor beta chains below were found in one sample sequenced in a study of cytomegalovirus exposure and HLA in healthy donors. Primers for the PCR totalled 60 Vbeta and 13 Jbeta. Here immunoSEQ multiplex PCR was the method, and the copy in TCRdb shows in-frame clones only, minus some. Of some 76,000 clones listed, 78% were seen once; the top ten hold roughly 9%. The sample taken for sequencing was PBMCs. These receptors originate from a woman in her 40s in good health and CMV-seropositive.

A note on this clone: Other DNA sequences from this sample encode an identical CDR3 as well. V is TRBV5-6 and J is TRBJ2-7; 8 nucleotides align to TRBD2. In germline, CDR1 is SGHDT, CDR2 YYEEEE. J was trimmed by 4 bases and V by 4 bases; bases with no gene match: 13. This CDR3 has 16 residues. The CDR3 loop reads CASSPGGGLLTYEQYF. CDR3 DNA sequence: TGTGCCAGCAGCCCGGGGGGGGGCCTTCTTACTTACGAGCAGTACTTC.

This clone has only one observation. The chain employs TRBV28 and TRBJ2-3; 9 positions match TRBD1. The CDR3 extends over 18 amino acids. With 5 bases clipped from V and 5 bases from J, the junction kept 17 bases outside the gene matches. Germline values: CDR1 MDHEN, CDR2 SYDVKM. The CDR3 here is CASSHTGQGYMGIDTQYF. CDR3 coding DNA: TGTGCCAGCAGTCACACCGGACAGGGGTACATGGGGATAGATACGCAGTATTTT.

The chain links TRBV7-3 to TRBJ2-7; 10 bases are a match to TRBD1. The V gene's germline CDR1 is SGHTA and CDR2 FQGTGA. The length of the CDR3 is 14 residues. V lost 0 bases, J lost 10 bases, and 6 bases stayed unmatched. CDR3 in amino acids: CASSLTLGQGSQYF. The CDR3 nucleotides are TGTGCCAGCAGCTTAACGTTGGGACAGGGGAGTCAGTACTTC.

This clone occurred once. The rearrangement joins TRBV7-9 to TRBJ1-2, with D unclear. Germline V lookup: CDR1 SEHNR, CDR2 FQNEAQ (reference sequence). V shed 3 bases and J shed 0 bases, with 8 bases lying between them. The CDR3 sequence is 14 residues long. CDR3 sequence reads: CASSFAVANYGYTF. In DNA, the CDR3 is TGTGCCAGCAGCTTCGCAGTCGCTAACTATGGCTACACCTTC.

The chain couples TRBV28 to TRBJ1-5; 7 bases align to TRBD1. Trimming removed 0 bases from V and 7 bases from J; junction bases left unmatched: 24. The germline gives CDR1 MDHEN, CDR2 SYDVKM. This CDR3 contains 21 residues. For the CDR3, the DNA is TGTGCCAGCAGTTTATGGTTTTCGTGGGCGAACGGGGACAGAGTTTTCCAGCCCCAGCATTTT. This encodes CASSLWFSWANGDRVFQPQHF.